This TCR beta chain comes out of a study of breast tumors, draining lymph nodes, adjacent tissues. Regarding the study as a whole: Tumors had less TCR diversity than lymph nodes, more than nontumor tissue. Findings are consistent with lymph node origin and intratumoral expansion of most tumor T cells. Compared with basal-like, luminal-like tumors shared significantly more repertoire with nontumor tissue.

TCRdb re-analysed the multiplex PCR reads in MiXCR, keeping a single row per CDR3 protein. Found here are about 35,000 distinct CDR3 sequences, roughly 36% of them singletons; the top ten hold approximately 10%. This clonotype was observed at least ten times. What it binds is not known. Trimming at V came to 2 bases and at J to 9 bases, leaving 8 bases not matched to a gene. CDR1 and CDR2 (germline): MGHDK, SYGVNS. CDR3 size: 15 residues. This chain links TRBV25-1 with TRBJ2-1; TRBD2 matches 9 bases. The source material was breast tumor tissue. The clonotype originates from a female donor with breast cancer. Some clones in this sample may be carry-over from other donors' samples. The chain's CDR3 is CASSEGAGGPREQFF. CDR3 nucleotide sequence: TGTGCCAGCAGTGAAGGGGCGGGAGGGCCTCGTGAGCAGTTCTTC. The variable domain in full, completed from reference TRBV25-1 and TRBJ2-1, reads EADIYQTPRYLVIGTGKKITLECSQTMGHDKMYWYQQDPGMELHLIHYSYGVNSTEKGDLSSESTVSRIRTEHFPLTLESARPSHTSQYLCASSEGAGGPREQFFGPGTRLTVL.